Given below is one TCR beta chain in context. The antigen remains undetermined. Repertoires were generated with immunoSEQ multiplex PCR, while TCRdb's copy carries only in-frame clones and drops some. The repertoire holds roughly 70,000 clones, with roughly 89% as singletons. Germline values: CDR1 SNHLY, CDR2 FYNNEI. CDR3 length equals 14 residues. Trimming took off 2 bases at V and 3 bases at J, with 11 bases between the two ends. This specimen comes from a study of cytomegalovirus exposure and HLA in healthy donors. Study-wide results and caveats: Reportedly, diagnosis of cytomegalovirus status by the classifier showed high specificity and sensitivity. A subsequent analysis found that TCR clusters from the first cohort also tended to co-occur in the roughly 120 validation repertoires, with about 94% of cluster scores above 0.

The clonotype comes from a woman aged 18-35 years in good health and CMV-seropositive. Material for sequencing was PBMCs. V is TRBV2 and J is TRBJ2-7; D possibly corresponds to TRBD1 (6 bases). CDR3 loop: CASSEQGPRYEQYF. CDR3 in DNA: TGTGCCAGCAGTGAACAGGGGCCCCGCTACGAGCAGTACTTC. Looking up the rest from reference TRBV2 and TRBJ2-7 gives the full variable domain: EPEVTQTPSHQVTQMGQEVILRCVPISNHLYFYWYRQILGQKVEFLVSFYNNEISEKSEIFDDQFSVERPDGSNFTLKIRSTKLEDSAMYFCASSEQGPRYEQYFGPGTRLTVT.